Each of the 18 T cell receptor beta chains below was sequenced from the same sample in a study of T cells in Graves' hyperthyroidism and ophthalmopathy. RNA transcripts provided the source from which TCR beta CDR3 regions were amplified. TCR CDR3 regions were first amplified by RT-PCR with HTBI primers. MiXCR, run by TCRdb on the multiplex PCR reads, gives a single entry per CDR3 protein. The repertoire includes 500,000 to 600,000 distinct CDR3 sequences, around 20% of them detected once, and over 45% sits in the top ten. Sequencing used blood. The receptor source for this set is a man between 40 and 49 years old with Graves' ophthalmopathy.

In this sample, this clonotype turned up many times. V usage is TRBV7-8 and J usage is TRBJ1-1; 7 bases agree with TRBD1. The germline V gene has CDR1 SGHVS and CDR2 FQNEAQ. There are 15 residues in the CDR3. Trimming took 5 bases from V and 1 from J; bases not matched to a gene: 7. CDR3 bases: TGTGCCAGCAGCCCGAGACAGGGCCCGAACACTGAAGCTTTCTTT. Residues: CASSPRQGPNTEAFF. The full variable domain, its missing parts supplied by reference TRBV7-8 and TRBJ1-1, is GAGVSQSPRYKVAKRGQDVALRCDPISGHVSLFWYQQALGQGPEFLTYFQNEAQLDKSGLPSDRFFAERPEGSVSTLKIQRTQQEDSAVYLCASSPRQGPNTEAFFGQGTRLTVV.

This clonotype was seen more than once but under ten times. This chain connects TRBV30 to TRBJ2-7; a weak D match, TRBD1 (6 bases). The germline V and J ends were trimmed by 5 bases and 3 bases, with 14 bases remaining between them. CDR3 length equals 13 residues. Germline CDR1 is GTSNPN and CDR2 is SVGIG (reference sequence). The CDR3 DNA is TGTGCCTGGGCCCGGGACATAGGCTACGAGCAGTACTTC. It yields the protein CAWARDIGYEQYF.

This clonotype was recorded at least ten times. The V call is TRBV7-9, the J call TRBJ2-5; D ambiguous. There are 12 residues in the CDR3. Trimming pared 2 bases from V and 5 bases from J, leaving 6 bases between. Germline lookup yields CDR1 SEHNR and CDR2 FQNEAQ (reference sequence). In DNA, the CDR3 is TGTGCCAGCAGCTTAAACGTGGAGACCCAGTACTTC. Its protein product is CASSLNVETQYF.

The chain is built from TRBV7-8 and TRBJ1-5; the D is unclear. The ends were cut back, 5 bases at V and 3 bases at J, with 14 bases in the middle. Germline V CDR1 and CDR2: SGHVS, FQNEAQ. The length of the CDR3 is 15 residues. DNA for the CDR3: TGTGCCAGCAGCCCATCACGGCAGTTCAATCAGCCCCAGCATTTT. Translated, it gives CASSPSRQFNQPQHF.

The chain has TRBV5-1 and TRBJ2-3, with D unresolved. CDR1 SGHRS and CDR2 YFSETQ come from the germline V gene. The CDR3 covers 14 residues. V dropped 10 bases and J dropped 0 bases, with 15 bases sitting between them. This CDR3 is CASYPTVSTDTQYF. In nucleotides, the CDR3 is TGCGCCTCGTACCCCACAGTCAGCACAGATACGCAGTATTTT.

This clonotype was recorded only once. The J gene is TRBJ2-1, the V gene TRBV11-2; TRBD2 matches at 14 bases. V trimming: 8 bases; J trimming: 5 bases; junction bases outside the gene matches: 20. The CDR3 is made up of 20 amino acids. Looked up from germline, CDR1 is SGHAT and CDR2 is FQNNGV. The CDR3 region is CASGYPPTGTSGGLDNEQFF. CDR3 DNA: TGTGCCAGCGGATACCCCCCTACCGGGACTAGCGGGGGCCTTGACAATGAGCAGTTCTTC. Together with reference TRBV11-2 and TRBJ2-1, the CDR3 gives the full variable domain: EAGVAQSPRYKIIEKRQSVAFWCNPISGHATLYWYQQILGQGPKLLIQFQNNGVVDDSQLPKDRFSAERLKGVDSTLKIQPAKLEDSAVYLCASGYPPTGTSGGLDNEQFFGPGTRLTVL.

This clonotype has at least ten counts. The chain recombines TRBV20-1 with TRBJ2-3, with D perhaps TRBD1 or TRBD2 (6 bases each). Trimming took off 2 bases at V and 3 bases at J, with 15 bases between the two ends. Germline CDR1 and CDR2: DFQATT and SNEGSKA (reference sequence). The CDR3 length is 15 residues. The CDR3 region has the DNA TGCAGTGCTAGAATCCGGGGGCGCAGAACAGATACGCAGTATTTT. It yields the protein CSARIRGRRTDTQYF.

This clonotype turned up a few times. J is TRBJ2-3 and V is TRBV7-6, with D unresolved. This CDR3 has 13 residues. The V gene lost 1 base and the J gene lost 6 bases, with 8 bases spanning the gap. Germline V gene sequence: CDR1 SGHVS, CDR2 FNYEAQ. The DNA for the CDR3 is TGTGCCAGCAGCTTAGTGACGGAGGATACGCAGTATTTT. This gives the protein CASSLVTEDTQYF.

This clonotype was counted only a few times. The chain is built from TRBV5-6 and TRBJ2-1; 14 bases match TRBD2. V was clipped by 7 bases and J by 9 bases; unmatched bases: 9. The CDR3 runs to 15 residues. CDR1 and CDR2 from the germline V gene are SGHDT and YYEEEE. For the CDR3, the DNA is TGTGCCAGCGGACTAGCGGGGGGACGGGGGAGTGAGCAGTTCTTC. Its translation: CASGLAGGRGSEQFF.

This clonotype came up many times. The chain links TRBV7-2 to TRBJ2-6, with D perhaps TRBD1 (5 bases). Germline CDR1 is SGHTA and CDR2 is FQGNSA. CDR3 length: 13 residues. The V end was cut by 10 bases, the J end by 5 bases, with 12 bases between. The DNA of the CDR3 is TGTGCCACCTCTCAGGGTAGGGCCAACGTCCTGACTTTC. Encoded protein: CATSQGRANVLTF.

V usage is TRBV3-1 and J usage is TRBJ2-1, with 10 bases fitting TRBD2. This CDR3 spans 18 amino acids. Trimming at V came to 0 bases and at J to 8 bases, leaving 13 bases not matched to a gene. Germline-derived CDR1 and CDR2 are LGHDT and YNNKEL (reference sequence). CDR3 loop: CASSQDWIAGGPGDEQFF. CDR3 sequence (DNA): TGTGCCAGCAGCCAAGATTGGATAGCGGGGGGCCCCGGGGATGAGCAGTTCTTC.

The CDR3 nucleotides read TGCAGTGCTAGAGACAGAGGTGAAAAACTGTTTTTT. Its translation: CSARDRGEKLFF. The V and J genes are TRBV20-1 and TRBJ1-4; D gene unclear. Germline-derived CDR1 and CDR2 are DFQATT and SNEGSKA (reference sequence). The CDR3 totals 12 residues. The ends were cut back, 0 bases at V and 7 bases at J, with 6 bases in the middle.

This clonotype was counted a few times. At one end, the junction sequence differs from germline, possibly due to a read error. This chain joins TRBV20-1 and TRBJ2-5; 11 bases line up with TRBD2. CDR1 and CDR2 from the germline V gene are DFQATT and SNEGSKA (reference sequence). The CDR3 is 18 residues long. CDR3 amino acids: CSAKSYPTSGIGKETRYF. CDR3 coding DNA: TGCAGTGCTAAATCCTACCCGACTAGCGGGATAGGGAAAGAGACCCGGTACTTC.

This clonotype has more than one count but fewer than ten. The V gene is TRBV7-9, the J gene TRBJ2-2, with TRBD2 matching 8 bases. The germline gives CDR1 SEHNR, CDR2 FQNEAQ (reference sequence). The ends lost 0 bases at V and 6 bases at J; junction bases unmatched: 9. CDR3 size: 17 residues. Here the CDR3 reads CASSLAPGTRMAGELFF. CDR3 sequence (DNA): TGTGCCAGCAGCTTAGCCCCCGGGACTAGGATGGCCGGGGAGCTGTTTTTT.

There are many counts of this clonotype. The V call is TRBV7-9, the J call TRBJ1-1, with a tentative D call TRBD1 (5 bases). The germline CDR1 and CDR2 sequences are SEHNR and FQNEAQ (reference sequence). V was cut by 0 bases and J by 0 bases, with 17 bases left in between. CDR3 length equals 18 residues. The CDR3 here is CASSLARSDRYMNTEAFF. The CDR3, as DNA: TGTGCCAGCAGCTTAGCGCGTAGCGACAGATACATGAACACTGAAGCTTTCTTT.

Concerning this clonotype: A much larger clone sits a single nucleotide away, making a read error possible. V and J are TRBV3-1 and TRBJ1-1; D unresolved. CDR1 is LGHDT, CDR2 YNNKEL, per germline (reference sequence). The CDR3 is 12 amino acids. In DNA form, the CDR3 reads TGTGCCAGCAGCCCAACTAGCACTGGAGCTTTCTTT. Protein: CASSPTSTGAFF.

This clonotype was seen only a few times. The chain has TRBV13 and TRBJ2-5; 10 nucleotides match TRBD1. The germline V gene encodes CDR1 PRHDT and CDR2 FYEKMQ (reference sequence). The trim removed 4 bases at V and 1 base at J, leaving 6 bases unmatched. The CDR3 sequence is 16 residues long. The CDR3 coding sequence is TGTGCCAGCAGCTATCTCGGGACAGGGGCCCAAGAGACCCAGTACTTC. This sequence encodes CASSYLGTGAQETQYF.

This rearrangement joins TRBV6-1 to TRBJ2-3; D gene ambiguous. The V end was cut by 6 bases, the J end by 0 bases, with 10 bases between. Germline V gene lookup returns CDR1 MNHNS and CDR2 SASEGT. The CDR3 covers 14 residues. The CDR3 loop is CASSLLQSTDTQYF. The CDR3 DNA sequence: TGTGCCAGCAGCCTTCTACAAAGCACAGATACGCAGTATTTT.